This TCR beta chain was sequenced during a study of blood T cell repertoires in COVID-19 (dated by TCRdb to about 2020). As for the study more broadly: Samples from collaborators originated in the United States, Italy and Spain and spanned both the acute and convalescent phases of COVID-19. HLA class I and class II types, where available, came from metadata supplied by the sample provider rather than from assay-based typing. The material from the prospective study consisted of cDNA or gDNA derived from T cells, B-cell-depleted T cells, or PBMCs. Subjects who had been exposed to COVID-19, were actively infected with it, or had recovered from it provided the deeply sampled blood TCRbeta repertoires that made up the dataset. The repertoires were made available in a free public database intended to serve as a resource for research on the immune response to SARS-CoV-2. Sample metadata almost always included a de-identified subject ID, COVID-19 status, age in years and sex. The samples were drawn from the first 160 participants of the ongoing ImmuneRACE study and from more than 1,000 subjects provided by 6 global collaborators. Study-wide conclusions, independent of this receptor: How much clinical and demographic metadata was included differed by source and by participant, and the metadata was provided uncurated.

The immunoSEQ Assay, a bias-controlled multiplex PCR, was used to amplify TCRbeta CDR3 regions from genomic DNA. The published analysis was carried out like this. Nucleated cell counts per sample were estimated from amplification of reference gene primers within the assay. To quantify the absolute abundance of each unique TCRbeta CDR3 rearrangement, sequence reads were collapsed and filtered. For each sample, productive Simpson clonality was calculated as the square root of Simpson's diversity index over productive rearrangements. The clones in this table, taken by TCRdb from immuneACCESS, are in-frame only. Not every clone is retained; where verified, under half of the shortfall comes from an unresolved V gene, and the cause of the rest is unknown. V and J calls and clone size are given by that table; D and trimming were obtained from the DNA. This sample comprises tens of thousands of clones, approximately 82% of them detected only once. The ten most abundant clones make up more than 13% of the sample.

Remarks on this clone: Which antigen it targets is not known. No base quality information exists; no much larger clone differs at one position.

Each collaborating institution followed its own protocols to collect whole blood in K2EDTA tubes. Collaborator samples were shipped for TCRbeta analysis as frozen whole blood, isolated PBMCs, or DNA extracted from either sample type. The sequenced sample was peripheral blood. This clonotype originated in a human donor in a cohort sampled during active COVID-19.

Here is the DNA: TGTGCCAGCAGCTTGTATGTTCAGGAACCCTACAATGAGCAGTTCTTC. This yields the protein CASSLYVQEPYNEQFF. The chain couples TRBV5-8 to TRBJ2-1; the D gene is unclear. From its cysteine to its phenylalanine, the CDR3 spans 16 amino acids. Left in the record is the CDR3 DNA by itself, 48 bases read in frame from the first base. Trimming costs V 1 base and J 2 bases, and their ends lie 13 bases apart. CDR1 and CDR2 are drawn from the germline V gene: SGHTS, YDEGEE.